This TCR beta chain was observed in a study of cytomegalovirus exposure and HLA in healthy donors. Concerning this clone itself: Its target is unknown.

The length of the CDR3 is 15 residues. Germline CDR1 reads SGHRS; CDR2 reads YFSETQ. V gave up 4 bases and J gave up 3 bases; unmatched junction bases: 5. The study, taken as a whole, reports: The CMV antigen specificity of a few CMV-associated chains was confirmed through in vitro analysis. TCR beta V- and J-gene trimming was later associated with a missense DCLRE1C variant.

60 Vbeta and 13 Jbeta primers were used in PCR. Per the study methods: It was a later analysis that counted 75 million to 90 million unique TCR beta chains, of which some 12 million were shared. Here immunoSEQ multiplex PCR was the method, and the copy in TCRdb shows in-frame clones only, minus some. V and J calls and clone size are given by that table; D and trimming were obtained from the DNA. This sample yields about 130,000 clones, of which about 80% are seen a single time; 2.7% belongs to the top ten. The clonotype comes from a boy aged 2 to 10 in good health and CMV-seronegative. Input material: PBMCs. This chain joins TRBV5-1 and TRBJ2-3; 10 nucleotides match TRBD1. CDR3 nucleotides: TGCGCCAGCAGCCGGACAGGGGGGCTTACAGATACGCAGTATTTT. Its translation: CASSRTGGLTDTQYF.